The 18 T cell receptor beta chains below all came from one sample that was sequenced in a study of T cell responses to AZD1222 COVID-19 vaccine (dated by TCRdb to the early 2020s). Library preparation employed the immunoSEQ multiplex PCR assay. TCRdb took over this immuneACCESS table, retaining in-frame rearrangements with V and J assigned. Such tables are incomplete; in checked studies, under half of the missing clones stem from an unresolved V gene, and the remainder is unexplained. In this sample the table shows approximately 260,000 clones, over 90% of which occur a single time. Around 0.57% of the sample rests with the top ten. In the paper's terms, the time point label means: baseline before first vaccination. Material: peripheral blood, obtained on day 0 of AZD1222 vaccination. The source of these receptors is an adult in good health.

The rearrangement joins TRBV5-1 to TRBJ2-7, with 8 nucleotides matching TRBD2. The CDR3 loop spans 16 amino acids. The V gene's germline CDR1 is SGHRS and CDR2 YFSETQ. The J segment lost 0 bases and the V segment lost 2 bases, leaving 7 bases of the junction unmatched. CDR3: CASSFPAAGGSYEQYF. The CDR3 DNA is TGCGCCAGCAGCTTCCCGGCGGCGGGGGGCTCCTACGAGCAGTACTTC.

The V gene is TRBV2, the J gene TRBJ2-2; D unclear. The V end lost 8 bases, the J end lost 0 bases, and 10 bases lay between the germline ends. Per germline, CDR1 SNHLY and CDR2 FYNNEI. The CDR3 totals 14 residues. The CDR3 region has the DNA TGTGCCAGCTCTCTTCTGGCGAACACCGGGGAGCTGTTTTTT. This gives the protein CASSLLANTGELFF.

This chain uses TRBV7-9 with TRBJ1-1, with 7 bases identical to TRBD1. CDR1 is SEHNR, CDR2 FQNEAQ, per germline (reference sequence). Losses at the gene ends were 1 base for V and 14 bases for J; bases not matched to a gene: 7. The length of the CDR3 is 12 residues. CDR3 loop: CASSLGGQPFFF. CDR3 bases: TGTGCCAGCAGCTTAGGGGGACAGCCTTTCTTCTTT.

J is TRBJ1-6 and V is TRBV19; D perhaps matches TRBD1 (5 bases). Looked up from germline, CDR1 is LNHDA and CDR2 is SQIVND (reference sequence). Trimming stripped 9 bases from V and 8 bases from J, with 14 bases between. The CDR3 is 13 residues long. Here the CDR3 DNA reads TGTGCCAGGTGTGGGGCGACGCATTCACCCCTCCACTTT. Its translation is CARCGATHSPLHF.

This rearrangement joins TRBV3-1 (or the pseudogene TRBV3-2) to TRBJ2-7, with D tentatively TRBD2 (6 bases). The CDR3 covers 13 residues. CDR1 is LGHDT, CDR2 YNNKEL, per germline (reference sequence). Trimming shortened V by 8 bases and J by 2 bases, and 13 bases separated the two germline ends. CDR3 nucleotides: TGTGCCAGCGAGGCGGGGCAGACCTACGAGCAGTACTTC. This sequence encodes CASEAGQTYEQYF.

The rearrangement uses TRBV7-8 and TRBJ2-7, with D possibly being TRBD1 (7 bases). This CDR3 is 16 amino acids long. The germline CDR1 and CDR2 sequences are SGHVS and FQNEAQ. The V and J ends lost 5 bases and 2 bases respectively, with 19 bases between them. The CDR3 sequence is CASSLAGGLLAYEQYF. CDR3 DNA sequence: TGTGCCAGCAGCCTTGCAGGGGGACTCTTAGCCTACGAGCAGTACTTC.

The chain is built from TRBV3-1 (or the pseudogene TRBV3-2) and TRBJ2-5; TRBD1 aligns across 10 bases. The CDR3 is 16 residues long. Per germline, CDR1 LGHDT and CDR2 YNNKEL (reference sequence). The J segment lost 3 bases and the V segment lost 4 bases, leaving 8 bases of the junction unmatched. CDR3 sequence: CASSLSLGTGEETQYF. In DNA form, the CDR3 reads TGTGCCAGCAGCCTAAGCCTCGGGACAGGGGAAGAGACCCAGTACTTC.

The rearrangement uses TRBV28 and TRBJ2-4; 7 bases line up with TRBD2. CDR1 and CDR2 from the germline V gene are MDHEN and SYDVKM. CDR3 length: 13 residues. V was clipped by 3 bases and J by 8 bases; unmatched bases: 4. CDR3 sequence (DNA): TGTGCCAGCAGTTTGGGGGGGAGGGACATTCAGTACTTC. This translates into CASSLGGRDIQYF.

V usage is TRBV15 and J usage is TRBJ2-7; possibly TRBD1 for D (6 bases). Germline V gives CDR1 LNHNV, CDR2 YYDKDF (reference sequence). The CDR3 runs to 15 residues. Trimming left V 1 base short and J 0 bases short, with 10 bases between. CDR3 region: CATSRAKDSSYEQYF. CDR3 sequence (DNA): TGTGCCACCAGCAGAGCGAAGGACAGCTCCTACGAGCAGTACTTC.

The CDR3 sequence is CASSVAVPDQPQHF. The CDR3 nucleotides read TGTGCCAGCAGTGTGGCCGTCCCGGATCAGCCCCAGCATTTT. The chain links TRBV2 to TRBJ1-5; D not certain. Trimming removed 4 bases from V and 5 bases from J, with 12 bases in between. CDR3 length: 14 amino acids. The germline V gene has CDR1 SNHLY and CDR2 FYNNEI.

The CDR3 DNA reads as TGTGCCAGCAGCCTCTCGCGGACCGCATATGGCTACACCTTC. This encodes CASSLSRTAYGYTF. The V and J genes are TRBV7-8 and TRBJ1-2, with D unresolved. Trimming left V 5 bases short and J 5 bases short, with 15 bases between. CDR3 length: 14 residues. Per the germline V gene, CDR1 is SGHVS and CDR2 is FQNEAQ.

The rearrangement joins TRBV28 to TRBJ2-7; D perhaps matches TRBD2 (5 bases). V lost 2 bases and J lost 4, with 6 bases in between. From germline, CDR1 is MDHEN and CDR2 SYDVKM. CDR3 size: 12 residues. Written as DNA, the CDR3 is TGTGCCAGCAGTTTAGGGGAGTACGAGCAGTACTTC. The encoded protein is CASSLGEYEQYF.

Turning to this clone: The same CDR3 can be traced to other DNA sequences in this sample. The chain uses TRBV27 and TRBJ2-7; perhaps TRBD1 as D (5 bases). The germline CDR1 and CDR2 sequences are MNHEY and SMNVEV (reference sequence). The length of the CDR3 is 13 residues. The germline V and J ends were trimmed by 5 bases and 2 bases, with 10 bases remaining between them. CDR3 coding DNA: TGTGCCAGCAGTCGGCAGGGCCCCTACGAGCAGTACTTC. Translation: CASSRQGPYEQYF.

This clone appeared a single time. As DNA, the CDR3 is TGTGCCAGCAGCCGCGGGTTTTCGACAGATACGCAGTATTTT. Protein product: CASSRGFSTDTQYF. The genes are TRBV3-1 (or the pseudogene TRBV3-2) and TRBJ2-3; TRBD2 might be the D (5 bases). V was clipped by 4 bases and J by 3 bases, with 11 bases between them. The CDR3 totals 14 residues. Germline values: CDR1 LGHDT, CDR2 YNNKEL (reference sequence).

The chain couples TRBV7-9 to TRBJ2-1; the D gene could be TRBD1 or TRBD2 (6 bases each). The germline CDR1 and CDR2 sequences are SEHNR and FQNEAQ (reference sequence). The CDR3 sequence is 15 residues long. With 5 bases removed from V and 8 bases from J, the gap between germline ends came to 19 bases. CDR3 region: CASSTYGGTRDEQFF. The CDR3 coding sequence is TGTGCCAGCAGCACCTACGGGGGCACCCGGGATGAGCAGTTCTTC.

The chain employs TRBV10-2 and TRBJ2-7; 7 nucleotides line up with TRBD1. CDR1 is WSHSY and CDR2 is SAAADI in the germline V gene. Trimming took 3 bases from V and 2 from J; bases not matched to a gene: 7. The CDR3 consists of 15 residues. In DNA form, the CDR3 reads TGCGCCAGCAGTGAATTCCCTGACAGGGCCTACGAGCAGTACTTC. Translation gives CASSEFPDRAYEQYF.

The chain links TRBV28 to TRBJ1-6; the match to TRBD1 covers 8 bases. This CDR3 has 16 residues. Looked up from germline, CDR1 is MDHEN and CDR2 is SYDVKM. Trimming removed 4 bases from V and 8 bases from J; junction bases left unmatched: 10. The CDR3 loop is CASSSVPGGSYSPLHF. CDR3 sequence (DNA): TGTGCCAGCAGTTCAGTCCCAGGGGGCTCTTATTCACCCCTCCACTTT.

This chain joins TRBV5-1 and TRBJ2-1; D call uncertain. Per germline, CDR1 SGHRS and CDR2 YFSETQ. The CDR3 is 15 amino acids. Trimming cost V 4 bases and J 0 bases, with 11 bases left between them. The DNA for the CDR3 is TGCGCCAGCAGCCCTCCATCGAGCTCCTACAATGAGCAGTTCTTC. Its translation: CASSPPSSSYNEQFF.